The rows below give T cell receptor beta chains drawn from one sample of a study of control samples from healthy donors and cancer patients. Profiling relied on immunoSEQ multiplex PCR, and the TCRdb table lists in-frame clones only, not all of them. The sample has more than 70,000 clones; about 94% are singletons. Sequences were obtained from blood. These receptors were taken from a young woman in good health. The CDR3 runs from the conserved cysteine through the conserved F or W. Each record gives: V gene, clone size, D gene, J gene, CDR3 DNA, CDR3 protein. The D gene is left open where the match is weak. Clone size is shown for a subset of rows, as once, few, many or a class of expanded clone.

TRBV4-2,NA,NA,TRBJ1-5,TGTGCCAGCAGCCAAGCCCAGGGGTATAGCAATCAGCCCCAGCATTTT,CASSQAQGYSNQPQHF
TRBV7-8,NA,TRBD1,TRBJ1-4,TGTGCCAGCAGCCGGGACAGTACTAATGAAAAACTGTTTTTT,CASSRDSTNEKLFF
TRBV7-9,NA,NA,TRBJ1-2,TGTGCCAGCAGCTGGACAGACTATGGCTACACCTTC,CASSWTDYGYTF
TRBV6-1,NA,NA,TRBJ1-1,TGTGCCAGCAGTGAAGCCCGCGGGGACACTGAAGCTTTCTTT,CASSEARGDTEAFF
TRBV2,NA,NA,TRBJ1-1,TGTGCCAGCAGACGGTCCCACACTGAAGCTTTCTTT,CASRRSHTEAFF
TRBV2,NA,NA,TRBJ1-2,TGTGCCAGCAGTGAGGGGTTCGGGGCGCGGGGCTACACCTTC,CASSEGFGARGYTF
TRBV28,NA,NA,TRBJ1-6,TGTGCCAGCAGTTTCGGGGACGCAAATTCACCCCTCCACTTT,CASSFGDANSPLHF
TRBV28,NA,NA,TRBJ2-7,TGTGCCAGCAGGGACAGCTACGAGCAGTACTTC,CASRDSYEQYF
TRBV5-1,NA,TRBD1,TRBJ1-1,TGCGCCAGCAGCTCGGGACAGCCGGGCACTGAAGCTTTCTTT,CASSSGQPGTEAFF
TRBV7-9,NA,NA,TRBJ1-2,TGTGCCAGCAGCTTAGGCCCGGGGGGCTATGGCTACACCTTC,CASSLGPGGYGYTF
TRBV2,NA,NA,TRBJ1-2,TGTGCCATCCCCGGACGTCAAACCTTC,CAIPGRQTF
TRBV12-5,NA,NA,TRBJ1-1,TGTGCTAGTGGGTTGGGAGGGCCTGAAGCTTTCTTT,CASGLGGPEAFF
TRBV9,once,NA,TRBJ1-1,TGTGCCAGCAGTCCCCGCATGAACACTGAAGCTTTCTTT,CASSPRMNTEAFF
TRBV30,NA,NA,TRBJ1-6,TGTGCCTGGAGTGTACTCACAGGTCGGTCACCCCTCCACTTT,CAWSVLTGRSPLHF
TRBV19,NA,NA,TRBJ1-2,TGTGCCAGTAGGAACAGTAACTATGGCTACACCTTC,CASRNSNYGYTF
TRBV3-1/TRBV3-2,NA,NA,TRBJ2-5,TGTGCCAGCAGCCAAATGAGGGGAGGAACCCAGTACTTC,CASSQMRGGTQYF
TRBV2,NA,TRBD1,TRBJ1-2,TGTGCCAGCAGTGAATGGGGACAGCCTCAGGACTATGGCTACACCTTC,CASSEWGQPQDYGYTF
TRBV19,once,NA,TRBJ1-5,TGTGCCAGTAGTATTTTGGGAATCCAGCCCCAGCATTTT,CASSILGIQPQHF
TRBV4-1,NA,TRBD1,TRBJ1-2,TGCGCCAGCAGCCAATCCCTCGGGGGAAGGGGGCGGGAAGATGGCTACACCTTC,CASSQSLGGRGREDGYTF
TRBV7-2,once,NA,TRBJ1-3,TGTGCCAGCAGCCTGATGTTAGCTGGAAACACCATATATTTT,CASSLMLAGNTIYF
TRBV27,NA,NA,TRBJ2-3,TGTGCCAGCAGGAAGGGCTTCACCACAGATACGCAGTATTTT,CASRKGFTTDTQYF
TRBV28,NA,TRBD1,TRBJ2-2,TGTGCCAGCCACTGGACAGGGAACACCGGGGAGCTGTTTTTT,CASHWTGNTGELFF
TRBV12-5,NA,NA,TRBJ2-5,TGTGCTAGTGGCCCCAGCGGCGTGGAGACCCAGTACTTC,CASGPSGVETQYF
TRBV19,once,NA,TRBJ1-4,TGTGCCAGTAGTCGGTACATCAATGAAAAACTGTTTTTT,CASSRYINEKLFF
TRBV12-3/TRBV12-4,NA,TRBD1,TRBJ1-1,TGTGCCAGCGGGGGACAGGCGAACACTGAAGCTTTCTTT,CASGGQANTEAFF
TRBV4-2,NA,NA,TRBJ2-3,TGTGCCAGCAGCCGCCGGGGGACAGATACGCAGTATTTT,CASSRRGTDTQYF
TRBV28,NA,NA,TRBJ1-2,TGTGCCAGCAGTTGGCAGGGCCTCTATGGCTACACCTTC,CASSWQGLYGYTF
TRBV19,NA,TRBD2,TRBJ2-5,TGTGCCAGTAGTATTGCGGGAGGCAGGTGGGAGACCCAGTACTTC,CASSIAGGRWETQYF
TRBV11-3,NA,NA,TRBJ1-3,TGTGCCAGCAGCTTAATAAGGGGTTCTGGAAACACCATATATTTT,CASSLIRGSGNTIYF
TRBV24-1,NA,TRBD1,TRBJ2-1,TGTGCCACCAGTGATCCAACCGGGACAGGGACAGGTGTTGAGCAGTTCTTC,CATSDPTGTGTGVEQFF
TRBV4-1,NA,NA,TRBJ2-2,TGCGCCAGCACCCAATTGGAAAAGCCGACGCTACTGTTTTTT,CASTQLEKPTLLFF
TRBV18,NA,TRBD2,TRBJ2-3,TGTGCCAGCTCAGCGGGACTAGCGGGGCGTTACAACACAGATACGCAGTATTTT,CASSAGLAGRYNTDTQYF
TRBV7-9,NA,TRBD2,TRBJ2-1,TGTGCCAGCAGCTTGCCGACAACGGGAGGGAGCTCCTACAATGAGCAGTTCTTC,CASSLPTTGGSSYNEQFF
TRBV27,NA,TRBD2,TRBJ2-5,TGTGCCAGCAGATCCTCAGGACTAGCGGGGGAAGAGACCCAGTACTTC,CASRSSGLAGEETQYF
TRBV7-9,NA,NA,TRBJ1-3,TGTGCCAGCAGCTTTACGGGGGCAGGTGGAAACACCATATATTTT,CASSFTGAGGNTIYF
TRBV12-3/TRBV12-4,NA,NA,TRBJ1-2,TGTGCCAGCAGTTTCGACAGCTATGGCTACACCTTC,CASSFDSYGYTF
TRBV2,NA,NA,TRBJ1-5,TGTGCCAGCACCCCCAACCTCAATCAGCCCCAGCATTTT,CASTPNLNQPQHF
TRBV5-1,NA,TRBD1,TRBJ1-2,TGCGCCAGCAGCCCGGGACAGGGGATCTATGGCTACACCTTC,CASSPGQGIYGYTF
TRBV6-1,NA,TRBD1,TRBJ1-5,TGTGCCAGCAGTGACGGGACAGGGTGGTTCCAGCATTTT,CASSDGTGWFQHF
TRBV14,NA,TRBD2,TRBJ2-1,TGTGCCAGCAGCCAAAGACTACTAGCGGCGTACGACTCCTACAATGAGCAGTTCTTC,CASSQRLLAAYDSYNEQFF
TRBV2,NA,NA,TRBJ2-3,TGTGCCAGCAGTCCCGGAAGGGAAAGCACAGATACGCAGTATTTT,CASSPGRESTDTQYF
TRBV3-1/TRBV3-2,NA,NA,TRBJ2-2,TGTGCCAGCAGCCAAGATCTGGGCGGAAACGGGGAGCTGTTTTTT,CASSQDLGGNGELFF
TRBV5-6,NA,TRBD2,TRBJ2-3,TGTGCCAGCAGGGCTACTCTAGCGGGGGGACGGGATACGCAGTATTTT,CASRATLAGGRDTQYF
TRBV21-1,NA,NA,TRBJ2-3,TGTGCCAGCAGCAAAATAAGGGTGCGGAGCACAGATACGCAGTATTTT,CASSKIRVRSTDTQYF
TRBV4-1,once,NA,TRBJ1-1,TGCGCCAGCAGCCAAGTCGGCCCAGACACTGAAGCTTTCTTT,CASSQVGPDTEAFF
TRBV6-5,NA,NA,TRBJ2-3,TGTGCCAGCAGTTGGACGCTAGATACGCAGTATTTT,CASSWTLDTQYF
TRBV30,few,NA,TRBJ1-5,TGTGCCTGGAAGCTAGGCAATCAGCCCCAGCATTTT,CAWKLGNQPQHF
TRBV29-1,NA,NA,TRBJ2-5,TGCAGCGTCCTTAGAGGCGGGGGCGATCAAGAGACCCAGTACTTC,CSVLRGGGDQETQYF
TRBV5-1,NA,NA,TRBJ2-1,TGCGCCAGCAGCGTAGGGTTGATGGGATACAATGAGCAGTTCTTC,CASSVGLMGYNEQFF
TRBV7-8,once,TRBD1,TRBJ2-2,TGTGCCAGCAACATGAACCCGGACAGGGATGGCACCGGGGAGCTGTTTTTT,CASNMNPDRDGTGELFF
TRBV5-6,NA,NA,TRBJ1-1,TGTGCCAGCAGCTTGTCGGACGTGAACACTGAAGCTTTCTTT,CASSLSDVNTEAFF
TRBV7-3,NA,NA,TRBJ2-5,TGTGCCAGCAGCTCCGAAGGGGGGGCTGTGGAGACCCAGTACTTC,CASSSEGGAVETQYF
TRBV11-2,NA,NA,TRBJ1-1,TGTGCCAGCAGCCCACTTGCAGCCATGAACACTGAAGCTTTCTTT,CASSPLAAMNTEAFF
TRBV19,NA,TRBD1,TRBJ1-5,TGTGCCAGTAGTATAGGGCCAGGGGGCGGTCAGCCCCAGCATTTT,CASSIGPGGGQPQHF
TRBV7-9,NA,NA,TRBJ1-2,TGTGCCAGCAGCTTAGAAGGGGACTATGGCTACACCTTC,CASSLEGDYGYTF
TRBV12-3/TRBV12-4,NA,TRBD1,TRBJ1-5,TGTGCCAGTGCGGGACAGAACAATCAGCCCCAGCATTTT,CASAGQNNQPQHF
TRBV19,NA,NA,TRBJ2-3,TGTGCCAGTAGTACGGTCGGGGTATCTAGCACAGATACGCAGTATTTT,CASSTVGVSSTDTQYF
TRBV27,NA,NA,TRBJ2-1,TGTGCCAGCAGTTTATTACCGGGGGCCGATGAGCAGTTCTTC,CASSLLPGADEQFF